These 5 T cell receptor beta chains were all obtained from the same sample, sequenced in a study of blood T cells in healthy people across ages. A second PCR of roughly 7 to 11 cycles used a sample-barcoded 5' primer and a J-beta primer mix. MiXCR, run by TCRdb on the 5' RACE reads, gives a single entry per CDR3 protein. Counted here are about a million distinct CDR3 sequences, 51% occurring once; the ten biggest clones make up over 20%. Material: blood. The receptors were sampled from a woman in her sixties or seventies in good health.

This clonotype has just a few counts. The V and J genes are TRBV2 and TRBJ1-2; tentative D call: TRBD1 (6 bases). The CDR3 runs to 15 residues. The V end was cut by 4 bases, the J end by 3 bases, with 15 bases between. Germline loops: CDR1 SNHLY, CDR2 FYNNEI. CDR3 region: CASSAWGGADYGYTF. The CDR3 DNA reads TGTGCCAGCAGTGCCTGGGGGGGGGCAGACTATGGCTACACCTTC.

The chain joins TRBV29-1 to TRBJ2-5; unclear D gene. Germline V gene lookup returns CDR1 SQVTM and CDR2 ANQGSEA. The V gene lost 7 bases and the J gene lost 11 bases, with 20 bases spanning the gap. The CDR3 runs 12 residues. CDR3 bases: TGCAGCGGCGTGTCGACGGCACATCGGCAGTACTTC. It codes for CSGVSTAHRQYF.

This chain links TRBV24-1 with TRBJ2-1; D possibly corresponds to TRBD2 (6 bases). CDR1 is KGHDR, CDR2 SFDVKD, per germline. The V and J ends lost 6 bases and 6 bases respectively, with 20 bases between them. The CDR3 loop spans 16 amino acids. The CDR3 nucleotides read TGTGCCACCAGTCAACCGACTAGTTTCGCGTCCAATGAGCAGTTCTTC. This gives the protein CATSQPTSFASNEQFF.

V gene TRBV29-1 combines with J gene TRBJ2-3; D perhaps matches TRBD2 (5 bases). Germline V gives CDR1 SQVTM, CDR2 ANQGSEA. Deletions cut 3 bases from V and 2 bases from J, with 12 bases between. This CDR3 is 14 amino acids long. CDR3 protein: CSVDSLGVTDTQYF. The CDR3 region has the DNA TGCAGCGTTGATTCGCTGGGAGTCACAGATACGCAGTATTTT.

This clonotype was seen more than once but under ten times. The gene calls are TRBV2 and TRBJ2-4; D is perhaps TRBD1 (5 bases). The CDR3 length is 14 residues. The germline V gene encodes CDR1 SNHLY and CDR2 FYNNEI. V gave up 4 bases and J gave up 7 bases, with 14 bases separating them. The chain's CDR3 is CASSGGPPINIQYF. The CDR3 nucleotides are TGTGCCAGCAGTGGGGGCCCTCCAATCAACATTCAGTACTTC.